A single sample gave rise to the 17 T cell receptor beta chains below, sequenced in a study of tumor-infiltrating lymphocytes in oesophageal squamous cell carcinoma. TCRdb itself ran the PCR reads through MiXCR, one entry per CDR3 protein. The table includes about 11,000 distinct CDR3 sequences, 40% to 60% detected once. What was sequenced was esophageal tumor tissue. The receptors were gathered from a female donor with esophageal squamous cell carcinoma.

The chain couples TRBV6-1 to TRBJ2-3; 12 bases match TRBD2. The J call may be mistaken, given a closer DNA end match to TRBJ2-7. Germline values: CDR1 MNHNS, CDR2 SASEGT. There are 15 residues in the CDR3. As DNA, the CDR3 is TGTGCCAGCAGTTACACTAGCGGGGGGCCCTACGAGCAGTACTTC. Encoded protein: CASSYTSGGPYEQYF.

On this clonotype: Lacking the conserved final phenylalanine or tryptophan, this CDR3 likely reflects a read error. The chain has TRBV7-1 and TRBJ2-7; the D gene is possibly TRBD1 (5 bases). TRBV7-1 is identified as an open reading frame with a role that is uncertain. The V end lost 5 bases, the J end lost 5 bases, and 19 bases lay between the germline ends. The CDR3 consists of 15 residues. The CDR3 DNA reads TGTGCCAGCAGCCCGTTAAACCTAGGGGTCCACGAGCAGTACCTC. It yields the protein CASSPLNLGVHEQYL.

This clonotype was seen a few times. One base away lies a much larger clone, so this may be a sequencing read error. This chain links TRBV19 with TRBJ2-1, with unresolved D. The assigned J gene may be wrong: the sequence end matches TRBJ2-7 better. Germline CDR1 and CDR2: LNHDA and SQIVND (reference sequence). There are 17 residues in the CDR3. The CDR3 bases are TGTGCCAGTAGTATTCGGGCCCTCACCCCGAAGGAGAATGAGCAGTACTTC. It specifies CASSIRALTPKENEQYF.

The genes are TRBV7-9 and TRBJ2-4; D gene uncertain. Gene TRBJ2-7 matches the end of the DNA better, so the J call may be wrong. Germline values: CDR1 SEHNR, CDR2 FQNEAQ (reference sequence). The CDR3 is 12 amino acids. This CDR3 is CASSLTRYEQYF. CDR3 DNA: TGTGCCAGCAGCTTAACCCGGTACGAGCAGTACTTC.

The chain carries TRBV28 and TRBJ2-1; D uncertain. The CDR3 is made up of 14 amino acids. Trimming took 2 bases from V and 6 from J, leaving 11 bases between them. The germline V gene has CDR1 MDHEN and CDR2 SYDVKM. CDR3 sequence (DNA): TGTGCCAGCAGTTTAAGTTGGGGTTCCAATGAGCAGTTCTTC. Its protein is CASSLSWGSNEQFF.

This clonotype was picked up many times. The chain employs TRBV5-4 and TRBJ1-2, with D hard to call. This CDR3 has 15 residues. Germline V gives CDR1 SGHNT, CDR2 YYREEE (reference sequence). V was clipped by 4 bases and J by 5 bases, with 18 bases between them. This CDR3 is CASSPWGTAGYGYTF. The DNA of the CDR3 is TGTGCCAGCAGCCCCTGGGGTACGGCTGGGTATGGCTACACCTTC.

This clonotype appeared a few times. This rearrangement joins TRBV4-2 to TRBJ1-5; no definite D call. Germline V gene lookup returns CDR1 LGHNA and CDR2 YNFKEQ. The CDR3 loop spans 13 amino acids. V was shortened by 1 base and J by 4 bases, with 5 bases between the two germline ends. The CDR3 reads CASSQARNQPQHF. As DNA, the CDR3 is TGTGCCAGCAGCCAAGCGAGGAATCAGCCCCAGCATTTT.

The V gene is TRBV11-2, the J gene TRBJ2-4, with D maybe TRBD1 (5 bases). The last part of the DNA fits TRBJ1-2 better; the J call may be wrong. The CDR3 contains 15 residues. CDR1 SGHAT and CDR2 FQNNGV come from the germline V gene. The CDR3 DNA reads as TGTGCCAGCAGCTTAGGTGGACATCCCTCAGCGGGCTACACCTTC. Amino acids: CASSLGGHPSAGYTF.

The chain is built from TRBV7-6 and TRBJ2-5, with D possibly TRBD2 on 6 matching bases. Germline V gene data show CDR1 as SGHVS and CDR2 as FNYEAQ. CDR3 length equals 15 residues. V was clipped by 6 bases and J by 4 bases, with 18 bases between them. The CDR3 DNA is TGTGCCAGCAGTCCCACCGGTGGGGGAGGAGAGACCCAGTACTTC. Protein product: CASSPTGGGGETQYF.

In this sample, this clonotype turned up many times. The chain has TRBV2 and TRBJ1-5, with no clear D. V lost 4 bases to trimming and J lost 6 bases, with 13 bases between them. CDR1 is SNHLY, CDR2 FYNNEI, per germline. The CDR3 covers 14 residues. CDR3 sequence (DNA): TGTGCCAGCAGTGCCTCGCACTCGGGTCAGCCCCAGCATTTT. As protein: CASSASHSGQPQHF.

In its sample, this clonotype was seen many times. The rearrangement joins TRBV6-1 to TRBJ1-5; D gene uncertain. V dropped 2 bases and J dropped 0 bases, with 8 bases sitting between them. There are 15 residues in the CDR3. The V gene's germline CDR1 is MNHNS and CDR2 SASEGT. CDR3 in amino acids: CASSEYSYSNQPQHF. CDR3 DNA sequence: TGTGCCAGCAGTGAATACAGCTATAGCAATCAGCCCCAGCATTTT.

Points on this clonotype: Just one base apart from a much larger clone, this may be a read error. The gene calls are TRBV5-5 and TRBJ2-1; maybe TRBD2 (5 bases). Germline V CDR1 and CDR2: SGHKS, YYEKEE (reference sequence). The CDR3 covers 13 residues. CDR3 region: CASSLGHYNERYF. DNA for the CDR3: TGTGCCAGCAGCTTGGGGCATTACAATGAGCGGTACTTC.

The CDR3 DNA follows: TGTGCCAGCAGCTTAGCCACAGGGACCTACGAGCAGTACTTC. Its translation is CASSLATGTYEQYF. The chain joins TRBV7-6 to TRBJ2-3; weak D call: TRBD1 (6 bases). The J call is in doubt because the DNA end fits TRBJ2-7 better. From germline, CDR1 is SGHVS and CDR2 FNYEAQ. The CDR3 runs to 14 residues.

This clonotype occurred once. It is likely a read error, because the conserved phenylalanine at the end of the CDR3 is missing. No DNA is shown, since the ends of the CDR3 on it are uncertain; the CDR3 is the one TCRdb lists. This chain joins TRBV5-5 and TRBJ2-1; the D call in the table, TRBD2, was not verified against the DNA. The CDR3 spans 18 residues, counting both ends. Germline lookup yields CDR1 SGHKS and CDR2 YYEKEE (reference sequence). The CDR3 loop is CASSADGATLHSPLHFGN.

This clonotype was recorded only once. The V gene is TRBV6-8, the J gene TRBJ2-7; unclear D gene. Germline CDR1 MNHGY, CDR2 SAAAGT. The V end lost 5 bases, the J end lost 4 bases, and 15 bases lay between the germline ends. The CDR3 runs 14 residues. Here the CDR3 DNA reads TGTGCCAGCAGTGTCCGGCCCCGCGGTTACGAGCAGTACTTC. Encoded protein: CASSVRPRGYEQYF.

This clonotype came up many times. V usage is TRBV12-3 or TRBV12-4 and J usage is TRBJ1-5, with D unresolved. The CDR3 has 13 amino acids. Trimming pared 2 bases from V and 4 bases from J, leaving 6 bases between. The CDR3 nucleotides are TGTGCCAGCAGTTTAACAGAGAATCAGCCCCAGCATTTT. This codes for CASSLTENQPQHF.

The chain joins TRBV19 to TRBJ1-1; 11 nucleotides line up with TRBD1. The V and J ends lost 5 bases and 2 bases, in that order; junction bases with no gene match: 7. Germline-derived CDR1 and CDR2 are LNHDA and SQIVND (reference sequence). This CDR3 has 16 residues. The CDR3 nucleotides are TGTGCCAGTAGTGGACAGGGGGCTGCAAGTAACACTGAAGCTTTCTTT. It is translated as CASSGQGAASNTEAFF. Looking up the rest from reference TRBV19 and TRBJ1-1 gives the full variable domain: DGGITQSPKYLFRKEGQNVTLSCEQNLNHDAMYWYRQDPGQGLRLIYYSQIVNDFQKGDIAEGYSVSREKKESFPLTVTSAQKNPTAFYLCASSGQGAASNTEAFFGQGTRLTVV.